The clone carrying this TCR beta chain was observed many times. These data originate in a study of T cells after yellow fever vaccination. The germline CDR1 and CDR2 sequences are MNHEY and SVGEGT. CDR3 size: 11 residues. The V end was cut by 6 bases, the J end by 11 bases, with 11 bases between. TCRdb re-derived calls from the 5' RACE reads in MiXCR, one entry per CDR3 protein. This table has over 300,000 distinct CDR3 sequences, roughly 3.5% appearing once. The receptor was isolated from a man between 18 and 29 years old who received the YFV17D yellow fever vaccine. The sequencing used PBMCs, collected on the day of the yellow fever booster vaccination. V usage is TRBV6-2 or TRBV6-3 and J usage is TRBJ2-1; D remains ambiguous. The CDR3 DNA reads as TGTGCCAGCAGCAGCCAGGATCAGCAGTTCTTC. It yields the protein CASSSQDQQFF.